This T cell receptor beta chain was retrieved from a study of cytomegalovirus exposure and HLA in healthy donors. Broader study findings: Three chains tied to CMV proved CMV antigen-specific in vitro. In the 130 or so validation repertoires, 94% of cluster scores exceeded 0, per a later analysis.

This table comes from immunoSEQ multiplex PCR, and its TCRdb copy is limited to in-frame clones, with some not included. Among 90,000 to 130,000 clones listed, about 85% were seen once. Germline loops: CDR1 MGHRA, CDR2 YSYEKL. The CDR3 is 17 residues long. Trimming took off 0 bases at V and 1 base at J, with 15 bases between the two ends. The donors were part of the validation cohort of roughly 110 subjects. That cohort was separate from the first cohort, which comprised 700 or so subjects. Comment on this clone: Its antigen remains unidentified.

The sequencing input was PBMCs. This sequence was found in a woman aged 18-30 years in good health and CMV-seronegative. V gene TRBV4-1 combines with J gene TRBJ1-1; D is uncertain. The chain's CDR3 is CASSQDLNGGKNTEAFF. CDR3 DNA sequence: TGCGCCAGCAGCCAAGATCTTAATGGAGGGAAGAACACTGAAGCTTTCTTT.